This T cell receptor (beta chain) was identified during a study of technical replicates of blood from four donors (dated by TCRdb to about 2017). About this clone: Its specific antigen is unknown. Nothing much larger sits one base from this clone, and base qualities are not available.

Per the germline V gene, SNHLY is the CDR1 and FYNNEI is the CDR2. Including cysteine and phenylalanine, the CDR3 has 18 amino acids. The sequence is cut down to CDR3 DNA, 54 bases in frame from base 1. The germline ends are 19 bases apart after V is trimmed by 2 bases and J by 0 bases. The method was the immunoSEQ multiplex PCR assay. TCRdb carries this immuneACCESS record with in-frame sequences only. Its versions omit some clonotypes, under half of them owing to an unresolved V gene in the studies checked, with the rest unexplained. For this sample there are around 61,000 clones; 70% to 90% appear just once. In total, the top ten clones hold about 4.8% of the sample.

The TCR comes from a human donor in good health. Some clones in this sample may be carry-over from other donors' samples. This receptor chain uses TRBV2 and TRBJ2-5, with a weak D call of TRBD2 (5 bases match). Sequenced input: PBMCs. The nucleotides read TGTGCCAGCAGTGAAATGTCTAGCATGATAATAAACCAAGAGACCCAGTACTTC. Its translation reads: CASSEMSSMIINQETQYF.